There are a few counts of the clone carrying this TCR beta chain. Its antigen is unidentified. It was with a sample-barcoded 5' primer and a J-beta primer mix that a second PCR of roughly 6 to 12 cycles was run. MiXCR was run by TCRdb on the 5' RACE reads, yielding one entry per CDR3 protein. The table includes some 940,000 distinct CDR3 sequences, 25% to 30% detected once. The record originates from a study of blood T cells in healthy people across ages. Overall study findings and caveats: Both higher diversity and more naive CD4+ cells marked long-lived donors when set against aged donors.

CDR3 size: 13 residues. CDR1 and CDR2 (germline): SGHTA, FQGNSA. V lost 1 base and J lost 5, with 7 bases in between. These data were likewise used in another study, on T cells of mothers and their children. That publication notes: Sample barcodes and 2-4 random nucleotides were added by the M1S primer of the second PCR.

Sequenced input: blood. The TCR sequence derives from a woman aged 40 to 49 in good health. The chain has TRBV7-2 and TRBJ2-3; D remains ambiguous. The CDR3 reads CASSLGFRDTQYF. Here the CDR3 DNA reads TGTGCCAGCAGCTTAGGCTTCAGAGATACGCAGTATTTT.